This T cell receptor beta chain was documented in a study of beta chain features in type 1 diabetes. For the study at large: Comparable age, gender and cell yields were observed in patients relative to healthy donors.

From germline, CDR1 is KGHSH and CDR2 LQKENI. CDR3 length equals 14 residues. Losses at the gene ends were 5 bases for V and 0 bases for J; bases not matched to a gene: 0. Study-wide results and limits: Cells with high TCR expression could be over-represented when cDNA is sequenced. Resolution of whether HLA type affects TCRB rearrangement was not achieved here.

This clone was detected only a few times. Its antigen remains unidentified. Investigators reverse transcribed all isolated RNA, so they sequenced expressed TCRB transcripts. The assay was immunoSEQ multiplex PCR, and TCRdb's table has in-frame clones only and misses some. The table lists 300,000 to 450,000 clones, roughly an eighth of them singletons. The sample was naive CD4+ T cells from blood. The rearrangement links TRBV18 to TRBJ2-1; 8 bases are shared with TRBD2. The clonotype originates from a man aged 18 to 35 in good health. The CDR3: CASSTSGSYNEQFF. As DNA, the CDR3 is TGTGCCAGCTCAACTAGCGGCTCCTACAATGAGCAGTTCTTC.